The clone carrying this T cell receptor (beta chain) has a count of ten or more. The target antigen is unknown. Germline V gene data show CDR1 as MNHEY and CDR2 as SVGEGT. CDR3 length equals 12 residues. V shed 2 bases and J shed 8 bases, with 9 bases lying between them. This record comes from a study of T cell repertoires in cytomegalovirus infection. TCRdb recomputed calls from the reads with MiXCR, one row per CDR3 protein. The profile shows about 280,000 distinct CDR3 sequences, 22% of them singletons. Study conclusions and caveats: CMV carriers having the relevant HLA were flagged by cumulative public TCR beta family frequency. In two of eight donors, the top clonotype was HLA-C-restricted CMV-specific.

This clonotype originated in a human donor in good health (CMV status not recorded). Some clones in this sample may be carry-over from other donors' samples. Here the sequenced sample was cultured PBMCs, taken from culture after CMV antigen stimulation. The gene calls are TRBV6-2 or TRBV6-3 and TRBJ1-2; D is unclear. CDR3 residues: CASSYRIGGYTF. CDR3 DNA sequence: TGTGCCAGCAGTTACCGGATTGGCGGCTACACCTTC.